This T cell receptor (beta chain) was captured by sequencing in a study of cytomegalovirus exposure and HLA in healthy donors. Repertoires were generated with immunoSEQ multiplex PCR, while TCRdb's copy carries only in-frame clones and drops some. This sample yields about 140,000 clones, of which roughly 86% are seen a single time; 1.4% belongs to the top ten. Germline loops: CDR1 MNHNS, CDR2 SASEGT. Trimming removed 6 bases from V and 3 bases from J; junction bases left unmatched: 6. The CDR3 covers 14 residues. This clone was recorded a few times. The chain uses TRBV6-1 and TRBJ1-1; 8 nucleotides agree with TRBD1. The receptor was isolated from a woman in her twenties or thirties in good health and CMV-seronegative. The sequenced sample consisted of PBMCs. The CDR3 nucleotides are TGTGCCAGCAGCGCTCGGGGACAGGACACTGAAGCTTTCTTT. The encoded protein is CASSARGQDTEAFF.